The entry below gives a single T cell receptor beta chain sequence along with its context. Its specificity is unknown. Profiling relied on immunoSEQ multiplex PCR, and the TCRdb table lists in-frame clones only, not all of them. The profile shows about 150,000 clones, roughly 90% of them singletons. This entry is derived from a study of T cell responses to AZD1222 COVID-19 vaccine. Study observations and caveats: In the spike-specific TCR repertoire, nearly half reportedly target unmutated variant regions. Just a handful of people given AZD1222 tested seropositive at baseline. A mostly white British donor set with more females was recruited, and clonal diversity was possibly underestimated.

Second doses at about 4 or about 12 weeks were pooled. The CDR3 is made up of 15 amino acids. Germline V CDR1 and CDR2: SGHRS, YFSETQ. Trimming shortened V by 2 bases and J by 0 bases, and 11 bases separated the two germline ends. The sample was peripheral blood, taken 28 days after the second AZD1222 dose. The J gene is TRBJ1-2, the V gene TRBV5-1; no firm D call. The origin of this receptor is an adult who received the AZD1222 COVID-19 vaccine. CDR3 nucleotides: TGCGCCAGCAGCTTTCAGCCTAACACTAACTATGGCTACACCTTC. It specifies CASSFQPNTNYGYTF. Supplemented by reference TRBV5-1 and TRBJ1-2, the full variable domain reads KAGVTQTPRYLIKTRGQQVTLSCSPISGHRSVSWYQQTPGQGLQFLFEYFSETQRNKGNFPGRFSGRQFSNSRSEMNVSTLELGDSALYLCASSFQPNTNYGYTFGSGTRLTVV.